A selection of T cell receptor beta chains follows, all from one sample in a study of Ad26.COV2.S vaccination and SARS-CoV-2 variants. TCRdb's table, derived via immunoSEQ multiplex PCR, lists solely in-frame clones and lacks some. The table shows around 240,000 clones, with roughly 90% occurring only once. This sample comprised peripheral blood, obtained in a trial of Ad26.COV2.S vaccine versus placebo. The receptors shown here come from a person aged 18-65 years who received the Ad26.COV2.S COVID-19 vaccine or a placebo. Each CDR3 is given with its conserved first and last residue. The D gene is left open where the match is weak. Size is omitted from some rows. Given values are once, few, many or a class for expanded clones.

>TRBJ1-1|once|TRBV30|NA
CAWSFDRGTEAFF
TGTGCCTGGAGTTTCGACAGAGGCACTGAAGCTTTCTTT
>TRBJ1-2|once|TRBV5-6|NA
CASNLVMEISGYTF
TGTGCCAGCAACTTAGTAATGGAAATTTCCGGCTACACCTTC
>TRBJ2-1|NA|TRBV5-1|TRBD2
CASSLVAGVYNEQFF
TGCGCCAGCAGCTTAGTAGCGGGAGTCTACAATGAGCAGTTCTTC
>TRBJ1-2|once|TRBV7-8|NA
CASSLVAGRGYGYTF
TGTGCCAGCAGCTTAGTGGCAGGGAGGGGCTATGGCTACACCTTC
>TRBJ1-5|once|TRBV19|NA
CASSIVQGPQPQHF
TGTGCCAGTAGTATAGTACAGGGTCCTCAGCCCCAGCATTTT
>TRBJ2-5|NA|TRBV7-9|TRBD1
CASSLLAGQAQETQYF
TGTGCCAGCAGCTTATTGGCGGGACAGGCCCAAGAGACCCAGTACTTC
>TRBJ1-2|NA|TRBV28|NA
CASSLPRTGTYGYTF
TGTGCCAGCAGTTTACCAAGGACGGGTACCTATGGCTACACCTTC
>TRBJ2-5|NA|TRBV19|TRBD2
CASSTSGSSGETQYF
TGTGCCAGTAGTACTAGCGGGAGTTCGGGGGAGACCCAGTACTTC
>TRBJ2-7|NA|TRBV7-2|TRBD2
CASSLNSGRKPYEQYF
TGTGCCAGCAGTTTGAACAGCGGGAGAAAACCGTACGAGCAGTACTTC
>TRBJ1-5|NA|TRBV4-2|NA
CASSQDSGNNQPQHF
TGTGCCAGCAGCCAAGATTCAGGGAACAATCAGCCCCAGCATTTT
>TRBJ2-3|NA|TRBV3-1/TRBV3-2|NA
CASSQKLEGADTQYF
TGTGCCAGCAGCCAAAAATTGGAGGGGGCAGATACGCAGTATTTT
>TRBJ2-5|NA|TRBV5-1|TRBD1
CASSPGTGVKYQETQYF
TGCGCCAGCAGCCCCGGGACAGGGGTAAAGTACCAAGAGACCCAGTACTTC
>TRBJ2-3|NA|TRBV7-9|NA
CASSLPRSTDTQYF
TGTGCCAGCAGCTTACCCCGGAGCACAGATACGCAGTATTTT
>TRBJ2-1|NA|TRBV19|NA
CASSIRDLHNEQFF
TGTGCCAGTAGTATTCGGGACCTTCACAATGAGCAGTTCTTC
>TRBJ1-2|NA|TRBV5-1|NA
CASSLDAPGYGYTF
TGCGCCAGCAGCTTGGACGCCCCGGGGTATGGCTACACCTTC
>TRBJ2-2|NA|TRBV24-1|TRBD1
CATSDQGQGGGGELFF
TGTGCCACCAGTGACCAGGGACAGGGAGGAGGCGGGGAGCTGTTTTTT
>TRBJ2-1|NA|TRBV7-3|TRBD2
CASSPGLADEQFF
TGTGCCAGCAGCCCGGGACTAGCGGACGAGCAGTTCTTC
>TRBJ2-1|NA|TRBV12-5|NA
CASGLKLGSSYNEQFF
TGTGCTAGTGGTCTAAAACTGGGGAGCTCCTACAATGAGCAGTTCTTC
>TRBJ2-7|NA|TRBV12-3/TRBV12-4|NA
CASSLRQGNEQYF
TGTGCCAGCAGTTTAAGGCAGGGAAACGAGCAGTACTTC
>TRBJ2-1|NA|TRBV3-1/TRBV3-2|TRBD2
CASSPSGETYNEQFF
TGTGCCAGCAGCCCTAGCGGGGAAACCTACAATGAGCAGTTCTTC
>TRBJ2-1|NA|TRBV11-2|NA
CASNRNSYNEQFF
TGTGCCAGCAACCGCAACTCCTACAATGAGCAGTTCTTC
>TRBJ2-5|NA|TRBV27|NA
CASSPDRNQETQYF
TGTGCCAGCAGTCCAGACAGAAATCAAGAGACCCAGTACTTC
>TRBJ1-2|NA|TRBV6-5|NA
CASSPMGGRGYTF
TGTGCCAGCAGTCCCATGGGGGGTCGGGGCTACACCTTC